Reported below is one TCR beta chain. What it binds is unknown. The data belong to a study of T-cell memory formation after mild COVID-19. The authors produced TCR alpha and TCR beta cDNA libraries with sample barcodes and UMIs by 5'RACE using constant-segment primers. TCRdb recomputed calls from the 5' RACE reads with MiXCR, one row per CDR3 protein. This table has approximately 210,000 distinct CDR3 sequences, around 18% appearing once. Overall study results and limits: Mainly CM and EM harbored the contracting CD4+ clones; mainly EMRA harbored the CD8+ ones.

V was trimmed by 5 bases and J by 1 base, leaving 11 bases between them. There are 14 residues in the CDR3. The germline V gene encodes CDR1 LNHNV and CDR2 YYDKDF (reference sequence). This sequence originates from an adult woman who had mild COVID-19 (a few samples of this study predate the infection). Cell type and time point are not known. The sample was PBMCs or a T cell subset sorted from them (not recorded which). The chain recombines TRBV15 with TRBJ2-5; D might be TRBD1 (6 bases). CDR3 DNA: TGTGCCACCAGCGGAAGGACAGCCCAAGAGACCCAGTACTTC. Its protein is CATSGRTAQETQYF.